Each of the 5 T cell receptor beta chains below was sequenced from the same sample in a study of breast tumors, draining lymph nodes, adjacent tissues. TCRdb re-derived calls from the multiplex PCR reads in MiXCR, one entry per CDR3 protein. Of some 120,000 distinct CDR3 sequences in the sample, 15% to 20% were seen once. The lymph nodes were axillary draining lymph nodes from breast cancer patients. Sequencing used axillary lymph node tissue. The receptors originated from a female donor with breast cancer. Some clones in this sample may be carry-over from other donors' samples.

This sequence joins TRBV19 and TRBJ2-6, with 13 bases that match TRBD2. The CDR3 contains 18 residues. Germline CDR1 and CDR2: LNHDA and SQIVND (reference sequence). V gave up 3 bases and J gave up 0 bases; unmatched junction bases: 2. CDR3 in amino acids: CASSMGLAGSSGANVLTF. In DNA form, the CDR3 reads TGTGCCAGTAGTATGGGACTAGCGGGGAGCTCTGGGGCCAACGTCCTGACTTTC. The full variable domain, rest sourced from reference TRBV19 and TRBJ2-6, is DGGITQSPKYLFRKEGQNVTLSCEQNLNHDAMYWYRQDPGQGLRLIYYSQIVNDFQKGDIAEGYSVSREKKESFPLTVTSAQKNPTAFYLCASSMGLAGSSGANVLTFGAGSRLTVL.

This clonotype was seen repeatedly, ten times or more. This chain connects TRBV5-1 to TRBJ2-1, with D perhaps being TRBD1 or TRBD2 (5 bases each). Trimming shortened V by 3 bases and J by 7 bases, and 20 bases separated the two germline ends. Germline CDR1 reads SGHRS; CDR2 reads YFSETQ. The CDR3 extends over 16 amino acids. CDR3 nucleotide sequence: TGCGCCAGCAGCTACTGGGGGAAAGGAGGCATGAATGAGCAGTTCTTC. Its protein product is CASSYWGKGGMNEQFF.

This clonotype was recorded many times. For the CDR3, the DNA is TGTGCCAGCAGTAGATCGGCAGCGGGAGGTGGGAATGAGCAGTTCTTC. Encoded protein: CASSRSAAGGGNEQFF. The chain links TRBV12-3 or TRBV12-4 to TRBJ2-1, with 9 bases that match TRBD2. With 5 bases clipped from V and 7 bases from J, the junction kept 12 bases outside the gene matches. The CDR3 extends over 16 amino acids.

The table lists this clonotype with a few counts. Germline is not matched at one junction end, which may reflect a read error. This rearrangement joins TRBV9 to TRBJ1-6; perhaps TRBD1 as D (5 bases). CDR1 and CDR2 (germline): SGDLS, YYNGEE. The CDR3 is 15 amino acids. CDR3 nucleotide sequence: TGTGCCAGCAGCGTAGCTCCGGGGGATAATTCACCCCTCCGCTTT. Amino acids: CASSVAPGDNSPLRF. Full variable domain (missing parts from reference TRBV9 and TRBJ1-6): DSGVTQTPKHLITATGQRVTLRCSPRSGDLSVYWYQQSLDQGLQFLIQYYNGEERAKGNILERFSAQQFPDLHSELNLSSLELGDSALYFCASSVAPGDNSPLRFGNGTRLTVT.

This clonotype was observed many times. Its ends do not fully match the called genes, so a read error is possible. The chain recombines TRBV5-1 with TRBJ2-3; D ambiguous. The length of the CDR3 is 15 residues. Germline CDR1 SGHRS, CDR2 YFSETQ. The CDR3 here is CASNLGWAGSDTQYF. In DNA, the CDR3 is TGCGCCAGCAACTTGGGGTGGGCCGGGTCAGATACGCAGTATTTT.